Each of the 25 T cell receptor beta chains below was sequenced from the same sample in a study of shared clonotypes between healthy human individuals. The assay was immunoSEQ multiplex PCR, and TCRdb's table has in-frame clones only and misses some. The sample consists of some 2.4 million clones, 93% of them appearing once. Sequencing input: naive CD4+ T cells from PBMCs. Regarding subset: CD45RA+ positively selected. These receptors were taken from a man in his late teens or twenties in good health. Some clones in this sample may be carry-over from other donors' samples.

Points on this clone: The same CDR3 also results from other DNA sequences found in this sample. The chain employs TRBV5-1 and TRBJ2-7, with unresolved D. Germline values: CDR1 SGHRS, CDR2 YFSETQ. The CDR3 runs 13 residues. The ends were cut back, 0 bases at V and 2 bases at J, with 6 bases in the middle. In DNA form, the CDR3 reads TGCGCCAGCAGCTTGGTACCCCCCTACGAGCAGTACTTC. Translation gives CASSLVPPYEQYF.

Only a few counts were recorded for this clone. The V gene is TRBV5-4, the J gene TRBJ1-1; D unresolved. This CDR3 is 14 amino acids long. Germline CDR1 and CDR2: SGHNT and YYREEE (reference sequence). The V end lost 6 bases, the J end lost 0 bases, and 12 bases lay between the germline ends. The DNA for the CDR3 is TGTGCCAGCATCGCGTACGTAATGAACACTGAAGCTTTCTTT. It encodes CASIAYVMNTEAFF. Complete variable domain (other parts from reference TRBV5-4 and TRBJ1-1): ETGVTQSPTHLIKTRGQQVTLRCSSQSGHNTVSWYQQALGQGPQFIFQYYREEENGRGNFPPRFSGLQFPNYSSELNVNALELDDSALYLCASIAYVMNTEAFFGQGTRLTVV.

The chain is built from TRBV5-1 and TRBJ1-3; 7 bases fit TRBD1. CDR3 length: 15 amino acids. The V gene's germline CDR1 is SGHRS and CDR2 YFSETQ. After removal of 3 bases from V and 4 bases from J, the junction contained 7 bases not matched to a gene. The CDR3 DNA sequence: TGCGCCAGCAGCTCAACAGGGGCGCCCGGAAACACCATATATTTT. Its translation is CASSSTGAPGNTIYF. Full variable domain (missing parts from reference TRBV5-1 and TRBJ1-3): KAGVTQTPRYLIKTRGQQVTLSCSPISGHRSVSWYQQTPGQGLQFLFEYFSETQRNKGNFPGRFSGRQFSNSRSEMNVSTLELGDSALYLCASSSTGAPGNTIYFGEGSWLTVV.

This CDR3 reads CATSSLLLPTDTQYF. The CDR3 DNA follows: TGTGCCACCAGCAGCCTTCTGCTACCCACAGATACGCAGTATTTT. The V and J genes are TRBV15 and TRBJ2-3; unclear D gene. The CDR3 is 15 amino acids. The germline V and J ends were trimmed by 3 bases and 2 bases, with 12 bases remaining between them. Germline CDR1 is LNHNV and CDR2 is YYDKDF (reference sequence).

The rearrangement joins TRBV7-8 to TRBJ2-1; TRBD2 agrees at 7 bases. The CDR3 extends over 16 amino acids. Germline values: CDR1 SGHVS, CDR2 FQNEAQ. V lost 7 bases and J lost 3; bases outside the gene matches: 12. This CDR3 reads CASNPMRTSVYNEQFF. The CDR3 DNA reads TGTGCCAGCAACCCCATGCGGACTAGTGTCTACAATGAGCAGTTCTTC.

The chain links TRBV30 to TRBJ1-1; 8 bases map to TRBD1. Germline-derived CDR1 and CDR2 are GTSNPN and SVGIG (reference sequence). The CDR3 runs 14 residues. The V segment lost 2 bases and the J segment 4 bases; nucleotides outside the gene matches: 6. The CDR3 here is CAWSTGQGATEAFF. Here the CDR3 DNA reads TGTGCCTGGAGTACCGGCCAGGGGGCCACTGAAGCTTTCTTT.

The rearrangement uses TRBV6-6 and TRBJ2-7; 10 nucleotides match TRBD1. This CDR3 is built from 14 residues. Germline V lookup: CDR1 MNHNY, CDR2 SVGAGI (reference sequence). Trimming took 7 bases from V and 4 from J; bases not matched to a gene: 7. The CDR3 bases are TGTGCCAGCACTCAGAGGGACAGGGGATACGAGCAGTACTTC. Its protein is CASTQRDRGYEQYF.

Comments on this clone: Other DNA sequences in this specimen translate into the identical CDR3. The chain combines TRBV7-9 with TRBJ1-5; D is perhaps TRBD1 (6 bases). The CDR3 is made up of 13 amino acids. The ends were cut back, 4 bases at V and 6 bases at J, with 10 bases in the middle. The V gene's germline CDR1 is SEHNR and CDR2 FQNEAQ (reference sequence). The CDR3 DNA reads TGTGCCAGCAGCTCAGAGGGGGGTCAGCCCCAGCATTTT. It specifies CASSSEGGQPQHF.

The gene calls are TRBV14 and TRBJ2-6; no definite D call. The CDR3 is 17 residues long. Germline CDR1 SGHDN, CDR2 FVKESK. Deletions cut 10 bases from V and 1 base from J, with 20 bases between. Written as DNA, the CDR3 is TGTGCCACCTCAAGGGTCGGTCCAGTGTCTGGGGCCAACGTCCTGACTTTC. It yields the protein CATSRVGPVSGANVLTF.

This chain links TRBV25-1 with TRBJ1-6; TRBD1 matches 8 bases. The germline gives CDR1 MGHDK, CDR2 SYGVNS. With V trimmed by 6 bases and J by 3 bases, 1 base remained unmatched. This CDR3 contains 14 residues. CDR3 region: CASRGQVYNSPLHF. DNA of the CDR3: TGTGCCAGCAGGGGACAGGTCTATAATTCACCCCTCCACTTT.

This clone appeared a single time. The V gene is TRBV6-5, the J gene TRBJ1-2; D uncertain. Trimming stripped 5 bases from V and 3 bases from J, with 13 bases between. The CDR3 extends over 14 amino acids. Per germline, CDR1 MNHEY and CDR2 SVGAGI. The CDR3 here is CASSGVWADYGYTF. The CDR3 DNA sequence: TGTGCCAGCAGTGGCGTCTGGGCCGACTATGGCTACACCTTC.

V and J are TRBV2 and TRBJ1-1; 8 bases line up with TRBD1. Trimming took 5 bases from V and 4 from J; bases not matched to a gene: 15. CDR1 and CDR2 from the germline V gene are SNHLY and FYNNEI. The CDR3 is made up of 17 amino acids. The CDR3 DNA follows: TGTGCCAGCAGTTCACCCGGGACAGGATTTATTCGCACTGAAGCTTTCTTT. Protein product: CASSSPGTGFIRTEAFF. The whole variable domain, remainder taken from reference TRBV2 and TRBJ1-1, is EPEVTQTPSHQVTQMGQEVILRCVPISNHLYFYWYRQILGQKVEFLVSFYNNEISEKSEIFDDQFSVERPDGSNFTLKIRSTKLEDSAMYFCASSSPGTGFIRTEAFFGQGTRLTVV.

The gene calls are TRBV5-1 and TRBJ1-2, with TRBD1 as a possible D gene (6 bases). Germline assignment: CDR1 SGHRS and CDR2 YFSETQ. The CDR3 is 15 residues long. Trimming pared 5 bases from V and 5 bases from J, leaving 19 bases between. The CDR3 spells CASSIHYRDTYGYTF. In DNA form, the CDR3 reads TGCGCCAGCAGTATCCACTACCGGGACACGTATGGCTACACCTTC.

As DNA, the CDR3 is TGTGCCAGCTCACCTGACAGTTTCTCAGAGACCCAGTACTTC. This translates into CASSPDSFSETQYF. This sequence joins TRBV18 and TRBJ2-5; TRBD1 is a possible D gene (5 bases). Germline CDR1 and CDR2: KGHSH and LQKENI. CDR3 length: 14 amino acids. V was cut by 3 bases and J by 4 bases, with 12 bases left in between.

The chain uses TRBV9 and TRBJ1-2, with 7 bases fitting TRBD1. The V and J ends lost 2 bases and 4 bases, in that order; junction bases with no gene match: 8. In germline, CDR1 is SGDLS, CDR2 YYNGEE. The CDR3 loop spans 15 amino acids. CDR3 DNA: TGTGCCAGCAGCGTGCGGGACAGCCGTGCCTATGGCTACACCTTC. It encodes CASSVRDSRAYGYTF.

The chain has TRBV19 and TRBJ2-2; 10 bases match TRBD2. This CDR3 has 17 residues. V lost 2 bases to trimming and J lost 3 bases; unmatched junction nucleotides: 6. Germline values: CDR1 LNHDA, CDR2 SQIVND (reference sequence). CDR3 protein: CASSIFGAGGDTGELFF. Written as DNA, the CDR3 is TGTGCCAGTAGTATATTCGGAGCGGGAGGGGACACCGGGGAGCTGTTTTTT.

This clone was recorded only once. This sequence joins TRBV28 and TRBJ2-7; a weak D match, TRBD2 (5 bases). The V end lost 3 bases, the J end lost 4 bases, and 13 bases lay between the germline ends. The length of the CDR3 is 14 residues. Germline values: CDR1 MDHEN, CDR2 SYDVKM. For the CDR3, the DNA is TGTGCCAGCAGTTTGCGAGGGTACTTTTACGAGCAGTACTTC. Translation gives CASSLRGYFYEQYF.

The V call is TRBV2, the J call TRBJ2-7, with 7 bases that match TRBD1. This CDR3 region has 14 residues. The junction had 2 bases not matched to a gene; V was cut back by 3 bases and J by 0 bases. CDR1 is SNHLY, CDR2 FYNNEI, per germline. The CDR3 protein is CASSEDRLSYEQYF. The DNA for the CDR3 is TGTGCCAGCAGTGAGGACAGGCTCTCCTACGAGCAGTACTTC.

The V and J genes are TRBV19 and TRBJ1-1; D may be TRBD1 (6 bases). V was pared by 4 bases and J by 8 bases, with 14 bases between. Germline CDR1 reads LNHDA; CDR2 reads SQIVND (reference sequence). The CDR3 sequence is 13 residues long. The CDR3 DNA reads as TGTGCCAGTAGTAACCCAGGGGTGGGAGAAGCTTTCTTT. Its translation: CASSNPGVGEAFF.

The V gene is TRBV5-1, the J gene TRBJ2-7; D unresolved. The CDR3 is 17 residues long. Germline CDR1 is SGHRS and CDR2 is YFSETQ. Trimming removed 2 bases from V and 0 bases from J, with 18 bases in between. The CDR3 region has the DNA TGCGCCAGCAGCTTACTCTCTGCCTATCCGAGCTCCTACGAGCAGTACTTC. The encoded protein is CASSLLSAYPSSYEQYF.

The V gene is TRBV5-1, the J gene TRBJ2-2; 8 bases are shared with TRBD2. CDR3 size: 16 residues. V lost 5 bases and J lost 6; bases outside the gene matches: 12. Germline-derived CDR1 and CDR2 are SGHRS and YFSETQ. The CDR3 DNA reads TGCGCCAGCAGTTCGCGGGTTAGCGGGATACCCGGGGAGCTGTTTTTT. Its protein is CASSSRVSGIPGELFF.

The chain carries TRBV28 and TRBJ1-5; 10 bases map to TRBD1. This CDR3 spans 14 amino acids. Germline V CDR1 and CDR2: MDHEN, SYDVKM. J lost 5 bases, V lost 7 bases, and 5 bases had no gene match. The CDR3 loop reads CASMGDRGHQPQHF. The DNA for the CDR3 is TGTGCCAGCATGGGGGACAGGGGCCATCAGCCCCAGCATTTT.

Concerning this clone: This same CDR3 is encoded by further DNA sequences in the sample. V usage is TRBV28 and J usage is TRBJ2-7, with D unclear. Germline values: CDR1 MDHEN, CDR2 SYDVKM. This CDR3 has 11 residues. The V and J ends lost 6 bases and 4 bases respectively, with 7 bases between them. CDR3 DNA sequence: TGTGCCAGCAGCCCCCGTTACGAGCAGTACTTC. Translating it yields CASSPRYEQYF.

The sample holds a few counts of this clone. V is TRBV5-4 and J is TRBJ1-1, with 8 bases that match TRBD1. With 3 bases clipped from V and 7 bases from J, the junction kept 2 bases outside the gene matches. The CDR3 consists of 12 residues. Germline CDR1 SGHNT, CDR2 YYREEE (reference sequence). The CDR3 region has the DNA TGTGCCAGCAGCTGGGGGACAGGTGAAGCTTTCTTT. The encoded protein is CASSWGTGEAFF.

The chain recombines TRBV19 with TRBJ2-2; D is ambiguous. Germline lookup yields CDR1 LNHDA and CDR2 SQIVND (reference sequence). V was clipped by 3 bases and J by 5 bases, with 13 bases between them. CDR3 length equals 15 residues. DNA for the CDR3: TGTGCCAGTAGTATTTCCACCTTACGAACCGGGGAGCTGTTTTTT. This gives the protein CASSISTLRTGELFF.